The source of this TCR beta chain is a study of shared clonotypes between healthy human individuals. Study-level findings and limits: Sampling used blood alone; tissue repertoires probably differ.

Trimming took off 2 bases at V and 0 bases at J, with 21 bases between the two ends. This CDR3 is 19 amino acids long. CDR1 and CDR2 from the germline V gene are SEHNR and FQNEAQ (reference sequence). As concerns this clone: No antigen is known for it.

It was across several immunoSEQ plates that each subset's genomic DNA was evenly split. Assay used: immunoSEQ multiplex PCR; TCRdb lists only in-frame clones, some missing. The sample has some 1.5 million clones, nearly 99% seen once. The sequence was obtained from a man aged 25-45 years in good health. The chain is built from TRBV7-9 and TRBJ2-3; D perhaps matches TRBD1 (6 bases). Specimen: naive CD4+ T cells sorted from blood. The subset here: CD45RA+ positively selected. CDR3 residues: CASSLPPIATGTSTDTQYF. CDR3 nucleotide sequence: TGTGCCAGCAGCTTACCACCGATAGCGACAGGAACTAGCACAGATACGCAGTATTTT.